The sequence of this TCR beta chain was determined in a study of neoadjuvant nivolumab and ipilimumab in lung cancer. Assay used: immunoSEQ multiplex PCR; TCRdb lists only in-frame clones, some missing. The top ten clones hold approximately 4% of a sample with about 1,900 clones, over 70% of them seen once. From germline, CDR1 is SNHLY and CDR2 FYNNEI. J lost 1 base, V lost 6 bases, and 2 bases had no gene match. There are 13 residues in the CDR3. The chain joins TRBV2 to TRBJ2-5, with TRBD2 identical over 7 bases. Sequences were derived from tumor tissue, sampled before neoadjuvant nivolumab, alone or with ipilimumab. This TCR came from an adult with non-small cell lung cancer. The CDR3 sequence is CASSSSGQETQYF. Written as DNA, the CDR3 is TGTGCCAGCAGCTCTAGCGGCCAAGAGACCCAGTACTTC.